The T cell receptor (beta chain) under discussion was sequenced for a study of CXCR3-negative and CXCR3-positive naive CD8 T cells. About the research overall: Sequencing gave 120 million to 150 million TRB reads overall, about 1.5 +/- 0.3 million per library.

A note on this clonotype: Antigen specificity is unknown.

Each CD8+ T cell subset was flow-sorted in triplicate. Every sort contained 300,000 or so cells. Study-wide findings and caveats: Unlike memory cells, which differed, naive CXCR3-negative and CXCR3-positive cells had similar TRBV-TRBJ usage.

The authors made the TRB cDNA libraries by 5' RACE using UMI labels. TCRdb reprocessed the 5' RACE reads, with one entry per CDR3 protein and no DNA. The sample shows 56,000 or so distinct CDR3 sequences, and 20% to 25% sits with its ten largest clones. The CDR3 extends over 15 amino acids. Germline V gives CDR1 MNHEY, CDR2 SVGAGI. This receptor was identified in a human donor in good health. Some clones in this sample may be carry-over from other donors' samples. The sample taken for sequencing was memory CD8+ T cells from blood. The V gene is TRBV6-5, the J gene TRBJ2-3; checking the TCRdb D call of TRBD2 is not possible without DNA. CDR3 in amino acids: CASSYGLEGTDTQYF.